This T cell receptor (beta chain) appears in the sequencing data of a study of human T cells and chemical hapten exposure. Time point meaning: pre-sensitization, week 0. Stated treatment: therapeutic diphenylcyclopropenone sensitization with weekly scalp DPC. TCRdb analysed the RACE reads with MiXCR anew, one entry per CDR3 protein. The data hold about 90,000 distinct CDR3 sequences, with around 7.9% observed a single time. The V end lost 0 bases, the J end lost 3 bases, and 10 bases lay between the germline ends. The CDR3 length is 15 residues. Germline CDR1 is SGDLS and CDR2 is YYNGEE. Source: whole blood, taken in connection with sensitization to the hapten diphenylcyclopropenone (DPC). V gene TRBV9 combines with J gene TRBJ2-1, with D unresolved. This receptor was identified in a man in his forties or fifties with alopecia areata. Some clones in this sample may be carry-over from other donors' samples. Here the CDR3 DNA reads TGTGCCAGCAGCGTAGAGGGTGATGTCTACAATGAGCAGTTCTTC. Encoded protein: CASSVEGDVYNEQFF. The full variable domain, rest sourced from reference TRBV9 and TRBJ2-1, is DSGVTQTPKHLITATGQRVTLRCSPRSGDLSVYWYQQSLDQGLQFLIQYYNGEERAKGNILERFSAQQFPDLHSELNLSSLELGDSALYFCASSVEGDVYNEQFFGPGTRLTVL.